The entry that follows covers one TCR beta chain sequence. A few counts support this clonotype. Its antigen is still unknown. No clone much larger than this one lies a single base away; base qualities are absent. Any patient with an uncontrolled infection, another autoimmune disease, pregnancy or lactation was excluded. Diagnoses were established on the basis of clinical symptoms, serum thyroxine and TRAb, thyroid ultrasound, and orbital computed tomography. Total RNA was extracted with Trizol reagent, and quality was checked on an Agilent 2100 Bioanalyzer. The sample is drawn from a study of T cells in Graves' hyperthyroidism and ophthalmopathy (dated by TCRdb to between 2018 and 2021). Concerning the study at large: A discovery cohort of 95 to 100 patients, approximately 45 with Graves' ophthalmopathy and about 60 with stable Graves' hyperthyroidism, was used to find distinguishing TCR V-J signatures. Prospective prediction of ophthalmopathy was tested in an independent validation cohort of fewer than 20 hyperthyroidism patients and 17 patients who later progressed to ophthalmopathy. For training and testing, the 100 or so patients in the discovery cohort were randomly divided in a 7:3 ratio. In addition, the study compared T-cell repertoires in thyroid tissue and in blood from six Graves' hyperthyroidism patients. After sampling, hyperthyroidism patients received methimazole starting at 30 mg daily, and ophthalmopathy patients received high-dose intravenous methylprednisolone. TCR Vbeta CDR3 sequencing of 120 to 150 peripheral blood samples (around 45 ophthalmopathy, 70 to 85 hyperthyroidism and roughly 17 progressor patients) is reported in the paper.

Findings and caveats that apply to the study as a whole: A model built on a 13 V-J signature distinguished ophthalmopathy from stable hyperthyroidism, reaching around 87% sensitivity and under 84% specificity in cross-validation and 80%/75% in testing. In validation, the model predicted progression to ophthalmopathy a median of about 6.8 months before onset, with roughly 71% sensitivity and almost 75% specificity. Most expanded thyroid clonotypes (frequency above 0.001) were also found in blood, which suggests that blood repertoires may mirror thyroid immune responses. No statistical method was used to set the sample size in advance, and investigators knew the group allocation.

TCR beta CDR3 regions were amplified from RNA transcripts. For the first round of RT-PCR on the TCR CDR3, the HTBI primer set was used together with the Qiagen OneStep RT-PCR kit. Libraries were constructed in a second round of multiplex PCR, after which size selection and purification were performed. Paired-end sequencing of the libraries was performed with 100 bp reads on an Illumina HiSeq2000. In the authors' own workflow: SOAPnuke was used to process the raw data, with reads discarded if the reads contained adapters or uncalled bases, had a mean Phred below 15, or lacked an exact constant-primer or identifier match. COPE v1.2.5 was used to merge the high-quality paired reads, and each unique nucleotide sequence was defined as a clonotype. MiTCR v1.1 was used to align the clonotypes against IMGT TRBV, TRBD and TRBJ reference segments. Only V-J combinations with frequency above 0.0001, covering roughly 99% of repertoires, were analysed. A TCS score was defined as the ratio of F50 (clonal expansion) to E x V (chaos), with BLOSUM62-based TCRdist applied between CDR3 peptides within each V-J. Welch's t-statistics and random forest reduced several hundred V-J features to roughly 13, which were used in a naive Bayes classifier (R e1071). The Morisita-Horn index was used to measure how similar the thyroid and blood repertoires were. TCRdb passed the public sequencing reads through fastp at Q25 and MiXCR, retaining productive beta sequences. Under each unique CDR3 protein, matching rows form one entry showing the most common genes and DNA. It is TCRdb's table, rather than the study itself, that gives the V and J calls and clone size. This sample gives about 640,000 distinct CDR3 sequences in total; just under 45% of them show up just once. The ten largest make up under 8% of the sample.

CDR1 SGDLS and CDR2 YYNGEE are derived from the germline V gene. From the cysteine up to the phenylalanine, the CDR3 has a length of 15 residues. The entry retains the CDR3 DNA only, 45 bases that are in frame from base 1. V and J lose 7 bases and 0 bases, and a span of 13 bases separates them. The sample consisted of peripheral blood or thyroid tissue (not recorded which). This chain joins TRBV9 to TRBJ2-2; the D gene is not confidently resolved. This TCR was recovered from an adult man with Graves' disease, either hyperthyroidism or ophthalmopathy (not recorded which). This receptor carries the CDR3 CASSPLRSNTGELFF. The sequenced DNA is TGTGCCAGCTCACCACTCAGGTCGAACACCGGGGAGCTGTTTTTT.